This TCR beta chain was observed in a study of blood T cell repertoires in COVID-19. Overall study context: Sample material is recorded as cDNA or gDNA derived from T cells, B-cell-depleted T cells, or PBMCs.

This CDR3 spans 14 amino acids. V trimming: 4 bases; J trimming: 7 bases; junction bases outside the gene matches: 5. Germline V lookup: CDR1 MNHEY, CDR2 SVGAGI. This clone was observed a handful of times. This table comes from immunoSEQ multiplex PCR, and its TCRdb copy is limited to in-frame clones, with some not included. The repertoire includes tens of thousands of clones, roughly four fifths of them detected once, and more than 6% sits in the top ten. The receptor's source is a human donor in a cohort sampled during active COVID-19. The specimen sequenced was peripheral blood. The chain combines TRBV6-5 with TRBJ1-5; 9 bases agree with TRBD1. CDR3: CASSSTGGYQPQHF. The CDR3 DNA follows: TGTGCCAGCAGTTCCACAGGGGGCTACCAGCCCCAGCATTTT.